What follows are 21 T cell receptor beta chains derived from one specimen sequenced in a study of shared clonotypes between healthy human individuals. Data came from immunoSEQ multiplex PCR; TCRdb stores just in-frame clones and leaves some out. The data contain millions of clones, over 85% of them singletons. The sample consisted of naive CD4+ T cells sorted from blood. Subset reported: CD45RA+ positively selected. The receptors were sampled from a man between 18 and 35 years old in good health.

This clone was recorded only once. The chain combines TRBV7-9 with TRBJ2-7; no firm D call. The V end lost 6 bases, the J end lost 3 bases, and 9 bases lay between the germline ends. Germline CDR1 and CDR2: SEHNR and FQNEAQ (reference sequence). The CDR3 runs 12 residues. Here the CDR3 DNA reads TGTGCCAGCAGTTTTAGTATCTACGAGCAGTACTTC. It specifies CASSFSIYEQYF. The variable domain in full, completed from reference TRBV7-9 and TRBJ2-7, reads DTGVSQNPRHKITKRGQNVTFRCDPISEHNRLYWYRQTLGQGPEFLTYFQNEAQLEKSRLLSDRFSAERPKGSFSTLEIQRTEQGDSAMYLCASSFSIYEQYFGPGTRLTVT.

The chain joins TRBV15 to TRBJ1-5, with 7 positions matching TRBD1. There are 17 residues in the CDR3. V was clipped by 1 base and J by 4 bases; unmatched bases: 10. CDR1 and CDR2 (germline): LNHNV, YYDKDF (reference sequence). Here the CDR3 DNA reads TGTGCCACCAGCAGAGCATCGGACAGGAAAGGGAATCAGCCCCAGCATTTT. Translating it yields CATSRASDRKGNQPQHF.

The V call is TRBV5-1, the J call TRBJ1-1; a possible D gene is TRBD1 (5 bases). The CDR3 extends over 14 amino acids. The germline V and J ends were trimmed by 2 bases and 2 bases, with 10 bases remaining between them. Germline CDR1 SGHRS, CDR2 YFSETQ. The CDR3 is CASSLAGHNTEAFF. DNA of the CDR3: TGCGCCAGCAGCTTAGCAGGGCACAACACTGAAGCTTTCTTT.

This chain joins TRBV19 and TRBJ2-7; 8 nucleotides line up with TRBD1. Per the germline V gene, CDR1 is LNHDA and CDR2 is SQIVND (reference sequence). The CDR3 is 14 residues long. The V segment lost 5 bases and the J segment 5 bases; nucleotides outside the gene matches: 8. The CDR3 sequence: CASSLDRGYDEQYF. The CDR3 bases are TGTGCCAGTAGTCTCGACAGGGGATACGACGAGCAGTACTTC.

This rearrangement joins TRBV12-5 to TRBJ2-6, with D uncertain. Germline V gene data show CDR1 as LGHNT and CDR2 as FRNRAP. This CDR3 comprises 17 residues. Trimming left V 0 bases short and J 1 base short, with 10 bases between. The CDR3 DNA is TGTGCTAGTGGTTTGGTATATTCGGATTCTGGGGCCAACGTCCTGACTTTC. Translation: CASGLVYSDSGANVLTF.

The chain combines TRBV6-6 with TRBJ2-1, with TRBD2 identical over 7 bases. Per germline, CDR1 MNHNY and CDR2 SVGAGI (reference sequence). Trimming took 5 bases from V and 2 from J; bases not matched to a gene: 6. The CDR3 length is 15 residues. The CDR3 here is CASSSGVRAYNEQFF. CDR3 DNA: TGTGCCAGCAGTAGCGGGGTACGAGCCTACAATGAGCAGTTCTTC.

The chain combines TRBV5-4 with TRBJ2-5, with a possible D match to TRBD2 (5 bases). The CDR3 runs to 12 residues. CDR1 and CDR2 (germline): SGHNT, YYREEE (reference sequence). The V and J ends lost 2 bases and 5 bases respectively, with 7 bases between them. CDR3 nucleotides: TGTGCCAGCAGCTTCCCGGGGGAGACCCAGTACTTC. Translating it yields CASSFPGETQYF.

For the CDR3, the DNA is TGTGCCAGCAGCCCTGGGGCCAGTACTTACGAGCAGTACTTC. Amino acids: CASSPGASTYEQYF. The chain links TRBV13 to TRBJ2-7, with a possible D match to TRBD1 (5 bases). This CDR3 region has 14 residues. Germline V gene lookup returns CDR1 PRHDT and CDR2 FYEKMQ (reference sequence). Trimming left V 5 bases short and J 4 bases short, with 15 bases between. The complete variable domain, with remaining parts taken from reference TRBV13 and TRBJ2-7, reads AAGVIQSPRHLIKEKRETATLKCYPIPRHDTVYWYQQGPGQDPQFLISFYEKMQSDKGSIPDRFSAQQFSDYHSELNMSSLELGDSALYFCASSPGASTYEQYFGPGTRLTVT.

In its sample, this clone was seen a few times. Here the CDR3 DNA reads TGTGCCAGCAGTTTTGACAGGGGGCGGGGAGGCTACACCTTC. It yields the protein CASSFDRGRGGYTF. This rearrangement joins TRBV27 to TRBJ1-2, with TRBD1 matching 10 bases. This CDR3 spans 14 amino acids. With V trimmed by 3 bases and J by 8 bases, 6 bases remained unmatched. Germline CDR1 and CDR2: MNHEY and SMNVEV (reference sequence).

V usage is TRBV30 and J usage is TRBJ2-7; 9 nucleotides agree with TRBD1. The CDR3 extends over 15 amino acids. V lost 5 bases to trimming and J lost 4 bases; unmatched junction nucleotides: 12. CDR1 and CDR2 from the germline V gene are GTSNPN and SVGIG (reference sequence). CDR3: CAWGGTGRKGYEQYF. The CDR3 DNA follows: TGTGCCTGGGGTGGGACAGGGAGAAAAGGATACGAGCAGTACTTC. Variable domain in full (rest from reference TRBV30 and TRBJ2-7): SQTIHQWPATLVQPVGSPLSLECTVEGTSNPNLYWYRQAAGRGLQLLFYSVGIGQISSEVPQNLSASRPQDRQFILSSKKLLLSDSGFYLCAWGGTGRKGYEQYFGPGTRLTVT.

The genes are TRBV6-5 and TRBJ1-2; TRBD1 matches at 8 bases. CDR1 and CDR2 (germline): MNHEY, SVGAGI. V was pared by 6 bases and J by 8 bases, with 8 bases of the junction left unmatched. There are 13 residues in the CDR3. The CDR3 bases are TGTGCCAGCAGAAACGGACAGGGCAGGGGCTACACCTTC. Its protein product is CASRNGQGRGYTF.

V gene TRBV28 combines with J gene TRBJ1-5, with 9 bases that match TRBD1. CDR1 is MDHEN, CDR2 SYDVKM, per germline. V lost 6 bases to trimming and J lost 4 bases; unmatched junction nucleotides: 7. This CDR3 is 15 amino acids long. The CDR3, as DNA: TGTGCCAGCAGAGGATTGGACAGGGGTAATCAGCCCCAGCATTTT. Its translation: CASRGLDRGNQPQHF. Filled out from reference TRBV28 and TRBJ1-5, the complete variable domain reads DVKVTQSSRYLVKRTGEKVFLECVQDMDHENMFWYRQDPGLGLRLIYFSYDVKMKEKGDIPEGYSVSREKKERFSLILESASTNQTSMYLCASRGLDRGNQPQHFGDGTRLSIL.

Comments on this clone: Relative to the germline gene, one junction end is altered; a read error may explain this. V gene TRBV27 combines with J gene TRBJ2-7; perhaps D is TRBD1 or TRBD2 (5 bases each). There are 12 residues in the CDR3. The germline V gene encodes CDR1 MNHEY and CDR2 SMNVEV (reference sequence). The CDR3 region is CASSPTGRPVNF. The CDR3 DNA is TGTGCCAGCAGCCCTACGGGGCGACCGGTAAACTTC.

This chain connects TRBV6-5 to TRBJ2-3; TRBD2 is a possible D gene (6 bases). V was clipped by 8 bases and J by 0 bases, with 12 bases between them. The germline V gene has CDR1 MNHEY and CDR2 SVGAGI. This CDR3 region has 14 residues. The CDR3 DNA reads as TGTGCCAGCGGCGGGGCACTTAGCACAGATACGCAGTATTTT. Protein product: CASGGALSTDTQYF.

The rearrangement joins TRBV9 to TRBJ2-2; 7 bases are shared with TRBD2. The CDR3 has 18 amino acids. Germline-derived CDR1 and CDR2 are SGDLS and YYNGEE. V lost 0 bases to trimming and J lost 6 bases; unmatched junction nucleotides: 14. The CDR3 nucleotides are TGTGCCAGCAGCGTAGACGTCATGGCGGGAGTCTTCGCCGGGGAGCTGTTTTTT. Amino acid sequence: CASSVDVMAGVFAGELFF.

V gene TRBV5-6 combines with J gene TRBJ2-3; 7 bases align to TRBD1. CDR3 length: 15 amino acids. With V trimmed by 5 bases and J by 0 bases, 6 bases remained unmatched. Germline lookup yields CDR1 SGHDT and CDR2 YYEEEE. Written as DNA, the CDR3 is TGTGCCAGCAGGGAGACAGGGATTAGCACAGATACGCAGTATTTT. This codes for CASRETGISTDTQYF.

Concerning this clone itself: Other nucleotide sequences in the sample specify the same CDR3. J is TRBJ2-5 and V is TRBV5-1, with D perhaps being TRBD1 or TRBD2 (5 bases each). This CDR3 has 14 amino acids. Germline CDR1 reads SGHRS; CDR2 reads YFSETQ. Deletions cut 0 bases from V and 3 bases from J, with 9 bases between. Here the CDR3 reads CASSLGGVEETQYF. As DNA, the CDR3 is TGCGCCAGCAGCTTGGGAGGGGTGGAAGAGACCCAGTACTTC.

The rearrangement uses TRBV11-2 and TRBJ2-3, with a possible D match to TRBD1 (6 bases). The CDR3 loop spans 15 amino acids. The germline gives CDR1 SGHAT, CDR2 FQNNGV. The V and J ends lost 1 base and 3 bases respectively, with 11 bases between them. The CDR3 bases are TGTGCCAGCAGCTTAGTTTGGACAGAGACAGATACGCAGTATTTT. Protein product: CASSLVWTETDTQYF. The complete variable domain, with remaining parts taken from reference TRBV11-2 and TRBJ2-3, reads EAGVAQSPRYKIIEKRQSVAFWCNPISGHATLYWYQQILGQGPKLLIQFQNNGVVDDSQLPKDRFSAERLKGVDSTLKIQPAKLEDSAVYLCASSLVWTETDTQYFGPGTRLTVL.

This rearrangement joins TRBV7-3 to TRBJ2-4; 9 positions match TRBD1. Trimming at V came to 5 bases and at J to 8 bases, leaving 10 bases not matched to a gene. This CDR3 region has 15 residues. Germline-derived CDR1 and CDR2 are SGHTA and FQGTGA. As DNA, the CDR3 is TGTGCCAGCAGCCAGACCGGGACAGGGCGCGACATTCAGTACTTC. This codes for CASSQTGTGRDIQYF.

This sequence joins TRBV2 and TRBJ1-6, with TRBD1 as a possible D gene (6 bases). V was pared by 7 bases and J by 10 bases, with 17 bases between. CDR1 is SNHLY and CDR2 is FYNNEI in the germline V gene. This CDR3 region has 14 residues. CDR3 amino acids: CASTATLTGSPLHF. The CDR3 DNA is TGTGCCAGCACCGCCACCCTAACAGGGTCACCCCTCCACTTT.

The gene calls are TRBV7-9 and TRBJ2-7; D uncertain. In germline, CDR1 is SEHNR, CDR2 FQNEAQ (reference sequence). CDR3 length equals 14 residues. Trimming removed 3 bases from V and 4 bases from J, with 13 bases in between. For the CDR3, the DNA is TGTGCCAGCAGCTTTCGCGAAGACTCTTACGAGCAGTACTTC. Its translation is CASSFREDSYEQYF.